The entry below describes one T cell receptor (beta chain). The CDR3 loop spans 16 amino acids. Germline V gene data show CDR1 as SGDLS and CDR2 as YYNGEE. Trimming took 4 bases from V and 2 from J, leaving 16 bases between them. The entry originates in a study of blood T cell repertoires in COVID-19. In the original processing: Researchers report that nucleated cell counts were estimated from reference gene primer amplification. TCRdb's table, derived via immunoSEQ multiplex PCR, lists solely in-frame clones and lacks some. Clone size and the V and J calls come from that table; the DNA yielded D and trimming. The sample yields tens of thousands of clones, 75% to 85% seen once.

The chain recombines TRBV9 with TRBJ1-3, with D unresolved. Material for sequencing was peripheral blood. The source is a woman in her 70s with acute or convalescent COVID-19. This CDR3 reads CASSLTWGGAGNTIYF. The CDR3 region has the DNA TGTGCCAGCAGCTTAACTTGGGGAGGCGCTGGAAACACCATATATTTT.